This T cell receptor (beta chain) was sequenced for a study of identical twins. One entry per CDR3 protein results from TCRdb running MiXCR on the 5' RACE reads. The top ten clones hold 0.98% of a sample with 450,000 or so distinct CDR3 sequences, 13% to 15% of them seen once. V was pared by 3 bases and J by 5 bases, with 20 bases between. The CDR3 is made up of 16 amino acids. This sample also belongs to another study, concerning yellow fever vaccine responses in identical twins.

Source material: CD4+ T cells sorted from blood. The receptor's source is a woman under 30 in good health. V usage is TRBV12-3 or TRBV12-4 and J usage is TRBJ2-7, with a weak D call TRBD1 (6 bases). The CDR3 loop reads CASSFGGLRRFNEQYF. For the CDR3, the DNA is TGTGCCAGCAGTTTTGGGGGCCTTAGACGTTTTAACGAGCAGTACTTC.